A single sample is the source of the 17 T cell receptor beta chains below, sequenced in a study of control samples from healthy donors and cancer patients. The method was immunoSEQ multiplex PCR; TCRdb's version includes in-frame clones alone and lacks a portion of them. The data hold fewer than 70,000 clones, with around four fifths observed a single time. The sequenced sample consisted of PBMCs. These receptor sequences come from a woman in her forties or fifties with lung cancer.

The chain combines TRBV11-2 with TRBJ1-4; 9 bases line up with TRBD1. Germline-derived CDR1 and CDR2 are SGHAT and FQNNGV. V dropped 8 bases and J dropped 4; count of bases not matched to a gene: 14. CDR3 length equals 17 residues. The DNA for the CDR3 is TGTGCCAGCGGCCGACTCACAGGGGGCCTGGATAATGAAAAACTGTTTTTT. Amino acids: CASGRLTGGLDNEKLFF.

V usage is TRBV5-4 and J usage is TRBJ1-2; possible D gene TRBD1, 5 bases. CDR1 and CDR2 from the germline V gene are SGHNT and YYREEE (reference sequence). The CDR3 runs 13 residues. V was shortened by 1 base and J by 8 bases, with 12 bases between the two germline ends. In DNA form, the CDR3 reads TGTGCCAGCAGCTTGTCTTGGGGGGACGGCTACACCTTC. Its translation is CASSLSWGDGYTF.

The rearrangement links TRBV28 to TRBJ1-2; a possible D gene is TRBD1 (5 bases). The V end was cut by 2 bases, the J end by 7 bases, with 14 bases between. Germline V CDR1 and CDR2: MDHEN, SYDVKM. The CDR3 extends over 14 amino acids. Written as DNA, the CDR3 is TGTGCCAGCAGTTTAGGGTGGCAGGGAGGTGGCTACACCTTC. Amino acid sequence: CASSLGWQGGGYTF.

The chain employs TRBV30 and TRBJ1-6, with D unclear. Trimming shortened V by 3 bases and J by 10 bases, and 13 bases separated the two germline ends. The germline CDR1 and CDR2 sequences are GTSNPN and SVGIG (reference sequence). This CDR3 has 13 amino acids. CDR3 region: CAWRREDGSPLHF. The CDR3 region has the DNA TGTGCCTGGAGAAGGGAGGACGGCTCACCCCTCCACTTT.

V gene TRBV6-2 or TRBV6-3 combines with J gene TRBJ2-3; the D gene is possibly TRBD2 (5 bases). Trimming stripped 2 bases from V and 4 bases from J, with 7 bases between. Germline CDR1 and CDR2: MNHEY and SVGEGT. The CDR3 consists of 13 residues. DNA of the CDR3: TGTGCCAGCAGTTACCTGAGGGCAGATACGCAGTATTTT. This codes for CASSYLRADTQYF.

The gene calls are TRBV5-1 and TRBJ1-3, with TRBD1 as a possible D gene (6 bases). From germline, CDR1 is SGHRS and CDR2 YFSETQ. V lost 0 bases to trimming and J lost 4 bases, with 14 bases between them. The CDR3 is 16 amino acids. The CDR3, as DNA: TGCGCCAGCAGCTTGGAAACGACAGGTCGGGGAAACACCATATATTTT. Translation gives CASSLETTGRGNTIYF.

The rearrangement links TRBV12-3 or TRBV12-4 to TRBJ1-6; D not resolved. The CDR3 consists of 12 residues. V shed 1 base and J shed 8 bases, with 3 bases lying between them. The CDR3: CASSLVHSPLHF. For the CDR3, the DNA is TGTGCCAGCAGTTTAGTCCATTCACCCCTCCACTTT.

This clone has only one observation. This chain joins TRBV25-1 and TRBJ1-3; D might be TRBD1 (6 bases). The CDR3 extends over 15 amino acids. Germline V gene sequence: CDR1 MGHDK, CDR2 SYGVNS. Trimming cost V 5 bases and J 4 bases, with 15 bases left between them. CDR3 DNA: TGTGCCAGCAGTCCTCGCTCCGGGGGCGGAAACACCATATATTTT. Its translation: CASSPRSGGGNTIYF.

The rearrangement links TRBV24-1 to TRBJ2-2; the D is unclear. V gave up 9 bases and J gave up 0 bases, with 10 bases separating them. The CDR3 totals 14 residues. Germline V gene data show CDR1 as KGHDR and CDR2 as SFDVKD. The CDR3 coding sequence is TGTGCCACCTCGAAGACTGCGAACACCGGGGAGCTGTTTTTT. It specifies CATSKTANTGELFF.

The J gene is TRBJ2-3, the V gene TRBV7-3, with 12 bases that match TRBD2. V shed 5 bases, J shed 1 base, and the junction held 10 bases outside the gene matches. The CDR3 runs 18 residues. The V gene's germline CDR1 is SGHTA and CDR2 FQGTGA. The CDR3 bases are TGTGCCAGCAGCACCTCTAGCGGGGGGGCGACGGGCACAGATACGCAGTATTTT. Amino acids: CASSTSSGGATGTDTQYF.

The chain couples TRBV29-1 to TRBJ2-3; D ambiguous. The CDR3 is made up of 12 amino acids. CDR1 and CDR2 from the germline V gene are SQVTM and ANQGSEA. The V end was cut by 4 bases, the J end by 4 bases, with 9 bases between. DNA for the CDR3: TGCAGCGTTGTCGGGCAGCCAGATACGCAGTATTTT. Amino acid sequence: CSVVGQPDTQYF.

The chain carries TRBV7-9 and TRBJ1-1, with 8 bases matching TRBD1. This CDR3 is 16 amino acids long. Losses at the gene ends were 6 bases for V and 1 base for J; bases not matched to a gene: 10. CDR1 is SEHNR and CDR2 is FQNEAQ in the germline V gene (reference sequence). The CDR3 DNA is TGTGCCAGCAGTTCCGACCGGACAGGGAGGAACACTGAAGCTTTCTTT. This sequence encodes CASSSDRTGRNTEAFF.

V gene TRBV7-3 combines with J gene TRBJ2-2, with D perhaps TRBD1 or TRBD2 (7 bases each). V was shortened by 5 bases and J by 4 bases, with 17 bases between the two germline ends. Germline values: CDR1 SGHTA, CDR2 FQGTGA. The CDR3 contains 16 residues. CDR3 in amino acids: CASSPSQGGATGELFF. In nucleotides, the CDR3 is TGTGCCAGCAGCCCTTCCCAGGGGGGGGCCACCGGGGAGCTGTTTTTT. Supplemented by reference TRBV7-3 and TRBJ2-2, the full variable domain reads GAGVSQTPSNKVTEKGKYVELRCDPISGHTALYWYRQSLGQGPEFLIYFQGTGAADDSGLPNDRFFAVRPEGSVSTLKIQRTERGDSAVYLCASSPSQGGATGELFFGEGSRLTVL.

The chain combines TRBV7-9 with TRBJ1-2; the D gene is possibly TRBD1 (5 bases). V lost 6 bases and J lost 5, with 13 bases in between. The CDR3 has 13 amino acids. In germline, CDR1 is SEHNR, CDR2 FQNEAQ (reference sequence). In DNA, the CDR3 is TGTGCCAGCAGTGCCGGGACGGCATATGGCTACACCTTC. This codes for CASSAGTAYGYTF.

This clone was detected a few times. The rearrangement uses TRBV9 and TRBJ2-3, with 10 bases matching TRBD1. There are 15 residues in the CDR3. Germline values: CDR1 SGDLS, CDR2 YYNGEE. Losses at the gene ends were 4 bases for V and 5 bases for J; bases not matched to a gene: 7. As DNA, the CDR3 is TGTGCCAGCAGCCCTTATGGACAGGGGGAAGATACGCAGTATTTT. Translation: CASSPYGQGEDTQYF.

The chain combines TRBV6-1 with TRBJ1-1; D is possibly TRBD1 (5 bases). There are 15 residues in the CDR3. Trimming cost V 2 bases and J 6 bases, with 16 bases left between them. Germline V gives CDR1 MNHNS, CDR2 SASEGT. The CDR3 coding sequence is TGTGCCAGCAGTGAACGGCAGGGTAATAAGGCTGAAGCTTTCTTT. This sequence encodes CASSERQGNKAEAFF.

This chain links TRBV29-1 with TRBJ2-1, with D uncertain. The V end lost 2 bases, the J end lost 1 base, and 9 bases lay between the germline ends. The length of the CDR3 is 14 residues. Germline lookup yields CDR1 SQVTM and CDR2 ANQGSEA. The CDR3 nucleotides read TGCAGCGTTGAAAGGGCAGTTTCCTACAATGAGCAGTTCTTC. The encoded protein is CSVERAVSYNEQFF.